The 25 T cell receptor beta chains below come from one sample, sequenced in a study of blood T cell repertoires in COVID-19. Only in-frame clones appear in the TCRdb table, and some are missing; sequencing was by immunoSEQ multiplex PCR. This sample has 200,000 to 250,000 clones; over 75% occur once, and the top ten carry 5.9%. The sample taken for sequencing was peripheral blood. The origin of the receptors is an elderly man with acute or convalescent COVID-19.

In this sample, this clone turned up a few times. This chain uses TRBV2 with TRBJ1-6, with 10 bases fitting TRBD1. Germline values: CDR1 SNHLY, CDR2 FYNNEI. Losses at the gene ends were 6 bases for V and 7 bases for J; bases not matched to a gene: 15. The CDR3 is 18 amino acids. The CDR3 DNA follows: TGTGCCAGCAGGTCCGGGGACAGGGGCCCGACAACAAATTCACCCCTCCACTTT. Its protein is CASRSGDRGPTTNSPLHF.

The chain joins TRBV28 to TRBJ1-2; 7 nucleotides line up with TRBD1. CDR1 is MDHEN and CDR2 is SYDVKM in the germline V gene. The V gene end was trimmed by 4 bases and the J gene end by 2 bases; junction bases not matched to a gene: 7. The CDR3 loop spans 15 amino acids. CDR3 sequence reads: CASSYRDRSNYGYTF. The CDR3 nucleotides are TGTGCCAGCAGTTACAGGGACAGATCGAACTATGGCTACACCTTC.

The rearrangement uses TRBV6-5 and TRBJ1-2; tentatively, D is TRBD1 (5 bases). The V end was cut by 0 bases, the J end by 4 bases, with 12 bases between. CDR3 length: 15 residues. CDR1 is MNHEY, CDR2 SVGAGI, per germline. The CDR3: CASSYSGSGAYGYTF. The DNA for the CDR3 is TGTGCCAGCAGTTACTCCGGGAGCGGGGCCTATGGCTACACCTTC.

J is TRBJ2-5 and V is TRBV28; a possible D gene is TRBD2 (6 bases). V shed 6 bases and J shed 5 bases, with 13 bases lying between them. This CDR3 is 13 amino acids long. CDR1 and CDR2 (germline): MDHEN, SYDVKM. DNA for the CDR3: TGTGCCAGCAGGACAGTGGGGAGGGAGACCCAGTACTTC. It yields the protein CASRTVGRETQYF.

The chain has TRBV15 and TRBJ1-4; 7 bases map to TRBD1. This CDR3 contains 13 residues. V shed 3 bases and J 8 bases; nucleotides not matched to a gene: 3. In germline, CDR1 is LNHNV, CDR2 YYDKDF (reference sequence). The CDR3 here is CATSSRGQEKLFF. DNA of the CDR3: TGTGCCACCAGCAGTAGGGGACAGGAAAAACTGTTTTTT.

This clone showed up just a few times. The J gene is TRBJ2-7, the V gene TRBV6-4; 15 nucleotides agree with TRBD2. The junction had 4 bases not matched to a gene; V was cut back by 9 bases and J by 7 bases. Germline CDR1 MRHNA, CDR2 SNTAGT. The CDR3 runs to 13 residues. For the CDR3, the DNA is TGTGCCAGAGGACTAGCGGGAGGGTGGGAGCAGTACGTC. Protein sequence: CARGLAGGWEQYV.

V is TRBV7-2 and J is TRBJ2-5; 10 nucleotides agree with TRBD1. CDR1 SGHTA and CDR2 FQGNSA come from the germline V gene. The CDR3 length is 15 residues. The junction had 9 bases not matched to a gene; V was cut back by 6 bases and J by 5 bases. The CDR3: CASRVTGGFLETQYF. CDR3 nucleotide sequence: TGTGCCAGCAGAGTGACAGGGGGCTTTTTGGAGACCCAGTACTTC.

The chain carries TRBV30 and TRBJ2-2; 9 bases agree with TRBD2. Trimming cost V 1 base and J 0 bases; bases outside gene matches: 3. Germline lookup yields CDR1 GTSNPN and CDR2 SVGIG (reference sequence). The length of the CDR3 is 16 residues. This CDR3 reads CAWSGLAVANTGELFF. Written as DNA, the CDR3 is TGTGCCTGGAGTGGACTAGCGGTCGCGAACACCGGGGAGCTGTTTTTT.

This chain connects TRBV5-1 to TRBJ2-5; TRBD1 matches 8 bases. The CDR3 runs to 15 residues. CDR1 and CDR2 (germline): SGHRS, YFSETQ. V was clipped by 2 bases and J by 2 bases; unmatched bases: 5. The CDR3 region is CASSFSGQAQETQYF. The CDR3 bases are TGCGCCAGCAGCTTTTCGGGACAGGCACAAGAGACCCAGTACTTC.

With regard to this clone: This sample also contains other DNA sequences that code for the same CDR3. This chain connects TRBV7-9 to TRBJ2-5; 9 bases map to TRBD1. The CDR3 runs 13 residues. V lost 5 bases, J lost 5 bases, and 3 bases stayed unmatched. Per germline, CDR1 SEHNR and CDR2 FQNEAQ (reference sequence). The chain's CDR3 is CASSLDRGETQYF. Written as DNA, the CDR3 is TGTGCCAGCAGCCTGGACAGGGGTGAGACCCAGTACTTC.

The chain recombines TRBV5-5 with TRBJ1-1; no firm D call. With 3 bases removed from V and 5 bases from J, the gap between germline ends came to 20 bases. Germline values: CDR1 SGHKS, CDR2 YYEKEE (reference sequence). The CDR3 is 16 residues long. CDR3 coding DNA: TGTGCCAGCAGCTCACGGGATTTTCGAATGGGAACTGAAGCTTTCTTT. This codes for CASSSRDFRMGTEAFF.

The rearrangement links TRBV5-1 to TRBJ2-7, with D perhaps matching TRBD1 (5 bases). CDR1 is SGHRS and CDR2 is YFSETQ in the germline V gene. V gave up 2 bases and J gave up 3 bases, with 9 bases separating them. This CDR3 comprises 13 residues. CDR3 loop: CASSLPTVYEQYF. The CDR3 DNA is TGCGCCAGCAGCTTACCGACAGTCTACGAGCAGTACTTC.

This sequence joins TRBV7-2 and TRBJ1-1, with 8 bases fitting TRBD1. CDR1 SGHTA and CDR2 FQGNSA come from the germline V gene. J gave up 1 base and V 5 bases, and 15 bases lay outside the gene matches. CDR3 length equals 18 residues. CDR3 protein: CASSPQVVAGGRNTEAFF. For the CDR3, the DNA is TGTGCCAGCAGCCCCCAGGTGGTGGCAGGGGGCAGGAACACTGAAGCTTTCTTT.

The rearrangement links TRBV19 to TRBJ1-2; D is uncertain. The germline CDR1 and CDR2 sequences are LNHDA and SQIVND (reference sequence). This CDR3 region has 14 residues. The V end lost 3 bases, the J end lost 1 base, and 9 bases lay between the germline ends. The CDR3 DNA reads TGTGCCAGTAGTATTGTGAACGGTAACTATGGCTACACCTTC. It translates to CASSIVNGNYGYTF.

This clone has just a few counts. The V gene is TRBV9, the J gene TRBJ2-2; a weak D match, TRBD1 (6 bases). The CDR3 is 15 amino acids. Trimming took 4 bases from V and 0 from J, leaving 10 bases between them. CDR1 and CDR2 from the germline V gene are SGDLS and YYNGEE. CDR3 amino acids: CASSPNRANTGELFF. CDR3 bases: TGTGCCAGCAGCCCAAACAGGGCGAACACCGGGGAGCTGTTTTTT.

This chain connects TRBV19 to TRBJ2-2; 8 bases align to TRBD1. The V segment lost 0 bases and the J segment 4 bases; nucleotides outside the gene matches: 1. The germline CDR1 and CDR2 sequences are LNHDA and SQIVND (reference sequence). This CDR3 has 15 amino acids. CDR3 DNA: TGTGCCAGTAGTATAGAGGGACAGGCCACCGGGGAGCTGTTTTTT. As protein: CASSIEGQATGELFF.

The rearrangement uses TRBV6-6 and TRBJ1-1, with a tentative D call TRBD1 (5 bases). The ends were cut back, 6 bases at V and 6 bases at J, with 8 bases in the middle. The CDR3 covers 11 residues. Germline CDR1 reads MNHNY; CDR2 reads SVGAGI (reference sequence). The CDR3 protein is CASSQGAEAFF. CDR3 nucleotide sequence: TGTGCCAGCAGCCAAGGGGCTGAAGCTTTCTTT.

The chain recombines TRBV28 with TRBJ2-5; maybe TRBD1 (6 bases). This CDR3 has 14 amino acids. CDR1 and CDR2 (germline): MDHEN, SYDVKM. V was trimmed by 5 bases and J by 5 bases, leaving 15 bases between them. CDR3 DNA sequence: TGTGCCAGCAGTACACTCAGGGGAGACGAGACCCAGTACTTC. As protein: CASSTLRGDETQYF. The entire variable domain, with the rest obtained from reference TRBV28 and TRBJ2-5, is as follows: DVKVTQSSRYLVKRTGEKVFLECVQDMDHENMFWYRQDPGLGLRLIYFSYDVKMKEKGDIPEGYSVSREKKERFSLILESASTNQTSMYLCASSTLRGDETQYFGPGTRLLVL.

This clone was seen more than once but under ten times. The chain couples TRBV7-2 to TRBJ2-5; a weak D match, TRBD2 (6 bases). The germline gives CDR1 SGHTA, CDR2 FQGNSA. This CDR3 has 15 amino acids. Between the trimmed V and J ends, which lost 0 bases and 5 bases, there was a span of 13 bases. The CDR3 DNA is TGTGCCAGCAGCTTAGCAGTTGGGGGGTGGGAGACCCAGTACTTC. Protein product: CASSLAVGGWETQYF.

Regarding this clone: Additional DNA sequences in this sample encode the identical CDR3. This chain joins TRBV3-1 (or the pseudogene TRBV3-2) and TRBJ1-2; D remains ambiguous. Trimming shortened V by 1 base and J by 4 bases, and 7 bases separated the two germline ends. This CDR3 is built from 13 residues. Per the germline V gene, CDR1 is LGHDT and CDR2 is YNNKEL (reference sequence). CDR3 coding DNA: TGTGCCAGCAGCCAAGCTTCGAGCTATGGCTACACCTTC. Amino acid sequence: CASSQASSYGYTF.

The chain joins TRBV19 to TRBJ1-5, with 10 positions matching TRBD1. J was trimmed by 1 base and V by 5 bases; bases with no gene match: 8. This CDR3 comprises 17 residues. Germline V lookup: CDR1 LNHDA, CDR2 SQIVND (reference sequence). CDR3 nucleotide sequence: TGTGCCAGTAGTCCAGGGACAGGGGCAGGGAGCAATCAGCCCCAGCATTTT. Amino acid sequence: CASSPGTGAGSNQPQHF.

This clone appeared a single time. This sequence joins TRBV27 and TRBJ2-1; 10 positions match TRBD1. This CDR3 region has 14 residues. Germline V gene sequence: CDR1 MNHEY, CDR2 SMNVEV (reference sequence). Unmatched junction bases numbered 9, after V lost 8 bases and J lost 8 bases. As DNA, the CDR3 is TGTGCCAGCGGGTGGGGACAGGGGAGGGATGAGCAGTTCTTC. Translated, it gives CASGWGQGRDEQFF.

In this sample, this clone turned up a few times. The chain uses TRBV19 and TRBJ1-6; 7 nucleotides line up with TRBD1. After removal of 8 bases from V and 10 bases from J, the junction contained 8 bases not matched to a gene. Per the germline V gene, CDR1 is LNHDA and CDR2 is SQIVND (reference sequence). The CDR3 length is 13 residues. As DNA, the CDR3 is TGTGCCAGTTCCGGGACAGAAGAATCACCCCTCCACTTT. Its protein is CASSGTEESPLHF. Full variable domain (remainder filled in from reference TRBV19 and TRBJ1-6): DGGITQSPKYLFRKEGQNVTLSCEQNLNHDAMYWYRQDPGQGLRLIYYSQIVNDFQKGDIAEGYSVSREKKESFPLTVTSAQKNPTAFYLCASSGTEESPLHFGNGTRLTVT.

The chain joins TRBV19 to TRBJ2-7; tentatively, D is TRBD2 (5 bases). Trimming removed 7 bases at V and 7 bases at J, with 17 bases between. Germline CDR1 reads LNHDA; CDR2 reads SQIVND (reference sequence). This CDR3 spans 13 amino acids. Here the CDR3 DNA reads TGTGCCAGTAATTCCGGGGTCCTGAGGGAGCAGTACTTC. Translating gives CASNSGVLREQYF.

The chain couples TRBV4-3 to TRBJ1-4, with 10 bases lining up with TRBD1. The CDR3 spans 15 residues. With V trimmed by 3 bases and J by 8 bases, 6 bases remained unmatched. Germline CDR1 reads LGHNA; CDR2 reads YSLEER. The CDR3 sequence: CASSQMDRGREKLFF. In DNA form, the CDR3 reads TGCGCCAGCAGCCAGATGGACAGGGGGAGGGAAAAACTGTTTTTT.